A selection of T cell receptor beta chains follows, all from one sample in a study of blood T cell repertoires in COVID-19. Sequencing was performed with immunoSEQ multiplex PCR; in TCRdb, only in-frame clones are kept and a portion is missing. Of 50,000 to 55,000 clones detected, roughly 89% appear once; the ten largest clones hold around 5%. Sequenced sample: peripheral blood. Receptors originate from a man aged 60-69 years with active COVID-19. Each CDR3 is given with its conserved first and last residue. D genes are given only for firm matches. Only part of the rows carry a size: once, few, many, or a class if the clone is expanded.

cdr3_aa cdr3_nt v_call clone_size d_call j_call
CSADRTSGANEQFF TGCAGCGCCGACAGGACTAGCGGAGCGAATGAGCAGTTCTTC TRBV29-1 NA TRBD2 TRBJ2-1
CASSQFTVNQPQHF TGCGCCAGCAGCCAGTTCACAGTAAATCAGCCCCAGCATTTT TRBV4-3 NA NA TRBJ1-5
CASSPVTGFRYGYTF TGTGCCAGCTCACCAGTCACGGGGTTTAGGTATGGCTACACCTTC TRBV18 NA NA TRBJ1-2
CATSRQPGQGLYEQYF TGTGCCACCAGCAGACAACCGGGACAGGGTTTATACGAGCAGTACTTC TRBV15 once TRBD1 TRBJ2-7
CASTLGGETRNGYTF TGTGCCAGCACCCTGGGGGGGGAGACCCGGAATGGCTACACCTTC TRBV5-6 NA NA TRBJ1-2
CASSYGQGNYEQYF TGTGCCAGCAGTTACGGGCAGGGGAACTACGAGCAGTACTTC TRBV6-5 once NA TRBJ2-7
CASGLVPPDTQYF TGTGCTAGTGGTTTGGTTCCTCCAGATACGCAGTATTTT TRBV12-5 NA NA TRBJ2-3
CSASQGANGYTF TGCAGTGCTAGTCAGGGGGCGAACGGCTACACCTTC TRBV20-1 once TRBD1 TRBJ1-2
CASSLKSTETGTAGELFF TGTGCCAGCAGCTTAAAGTCAACGGAAACAGGGACCGCCGGGGAGCTGTTTTTT TRBV7-2 NA NA TRBJ2-2
CASSYLGTAYEQYF TGTGCCAGCAGCTATCTCGGTACAGCCTACGAGCAGTACTTC TRBV3-1/TRBV3-2 NA NA TRBJ2-7
CASSYSTRSASTYEQYF TGTGCCAGCAGTTACTCGACTCGGTCGGCATCTACCTACGAGCAGTACTTC TRBV6-7 NA NA TRBJ2-7
CASSEGLGRGETQYF TGTGCCAGCAGTGAAGGCTTGGGCCGGGGGGAGACCCAGTACTTC TRBV2 NA NA TRBJ2-5
CASSFKGSLTDEQFF TGTGCCAGCAGTTTTAAAGGTAGCCTAACTGATGAGCAGTTCTTC TRBV27 NA NA TRBJ2-1
CASRLGTGPYNEQFF TGTGCCAGCAGGCTCGGGACAGGACCTTACAATGAGCAGTTCTTC TRBV2 NA TRBD1 TRBJ2-1
CASRPGQGISNQPQHF TGTGCCAGTAGGCCGGGACAGGGGATTAGCAATCAGCCCCAGCATTTT TRBV19 NA TRBD1 TRBJ1-5
CASSPGASEDEQFF TGTGCCAGCAGCCCTGGGGCGAGCGAAGATGAGCAGTTCTTC TRBV4-2 NA NA TRBJ2-1
CASSPLGRAYEQYF TGTGCCAGCAGCCCTCTAGGTCGGGCCTACGAGCAGTACTTC TRBV5-4 NA NA TRBJ2-7
CASSSSGGVGEKLFF TGCGCCAGCAGCTCATCAGGGGGCGTTGGTGAAAAACTGTTTTTT TRBV5-1 NA TRBD1 TRBJ1-4
CASSLEGSGETQYF TGCGCCAGCAGCTTGGAAGGTTCGGGAGAGACCCAGTACTTC TRBV5-1 NA NA TRBJ2-5
CASSWAFGMSQPQHF TGTGCCAGCAGTTGGGCGTTTGGAATGAGTCAGCCCCAGCATTTT TRBV28 NA NA TRBJ1-5
CASSPARDIQYF TGTGCCAGCAGTCCCGCCCGGGACATTCAGTACTTC TRBV27 NA NA TRBJ2-4
CASSFSRDLGNTGELFF TGTGCCAGCAGCTTTAGCCGGGATCTAGGGAACACCGGGGAGCTGTTTTTT TRBV7-2 NA NA TRBJ2-2
CASSSRGSYEQYF TGTGCCAGCAGTTCTAGGGGGTCCTACGAGCAGTACTTC TRBV6-6 NA NA TRBJ2-7
CASSTGGWKETQYF TGTGCCAGCAGCACAGGGGGCTGGAAAGAGACCCAGTACTTC TRBV13 NA TRBD1 TRBJ2-5
CASSFSGRPTPNTGELFF TGTGCCAGCAGCTTTAGCGGGAGGCCAACCCCGAACACCGGGGAGCTGTTTTTT TRBV5-6 NA TRBD2 TRBJ2-2
CASSPGLAGDKSEQFF TGTGCCAGCTCACCAGGGCTAGCGGGAGATAAAAGTGAGCAGTTCTTC TRBV18 NA TRBD2 TRBJ2-1
CASSYAPGVRTDTQYF TGTGCCAGCAGTTACGCCCCAGGGGTACGCACAGATACGCAGTATTTT TRBV6-5 NA NA TRBJ2-3
CASSITQGVFGYTF TGTGCCAGCAGTATAACACAGGGGGTATTTGGCTACACCTTC TRBV28 NA TRBD1 TRBJ1-2
CASSSQTSRTDTQYF TGTGCCAGCAGCTCGCAGACTAGCAGAACAGATACGCAGTATTTT TRBV11-2 NA TRBD2 TRBJ2-3
CASSLGLPGDNEQFF TGTGCCAGCAGTTTGGGACTGCCGGGGGACAATGAGCAGTTCTTC TRBV28 NA NA TRBJ2-1
CASSGQRGRNDEQFF TGTGCCAGCAGTGGGCAGCGGGGGAGGAATGATGAGCAGTTCTTC TRBV2 NA TRBD2 TRBJ2-1
CASSQVGTRGNTIYF TGCGCCAGCAGCCAAGTCGGCACCCGAGGGAACACCATATATTTT TRBV4-3 NA NA TRBJ1-3
CASSPRGMGQGANGAKNIQYF TGTGCCAGCTCCCCCCGGGGGATGGGACAGGGGGCGAATGGAGCCAAAAACATTCAGTACTTC TRBV21-1 NA NA TRBJ2-4
CASRSDKLGGYTF TGTGCCAGCAGGAGTGACAAGTTGGGCGGCTACACCTTC TRBV2 NA NA TRBJ1-2
CASSLSAGAYNEQFF TGTGCCAGCAGCTTAAGCGCCGGGGCCTACAATGAGCAGTTCTTC TRBV7-3 NA NA TRBJ2-1
CASSGWYWSSYEQYF TGTGCCAGCAGTGGATGGTATTGGAGCTCCTACGAGCAGTACTTC TRBV6-4 NA NA TRBJ2-7
CASSPAGTGGEKTQYF TGTGCCAGCTCACCGGCCGGGACAGGGGGCGAAAAGACCCAGTACTTC TRBV18 NA TRBD1 TRBJ2-5
CASSRDRSYEQYF TGTGCCAGCAGTAGGGACAGAAGCTACGAGCAGTACTTC TRBV12-3/TRBV12-4 NA TRBD1 TRBJ2-7
CSVEPGMNTEAFF TGCAGCGTTGAACCCGGGATGAACACTGAAGCTTTCTTT TRBV29-1 NA NA TRBJ1-1